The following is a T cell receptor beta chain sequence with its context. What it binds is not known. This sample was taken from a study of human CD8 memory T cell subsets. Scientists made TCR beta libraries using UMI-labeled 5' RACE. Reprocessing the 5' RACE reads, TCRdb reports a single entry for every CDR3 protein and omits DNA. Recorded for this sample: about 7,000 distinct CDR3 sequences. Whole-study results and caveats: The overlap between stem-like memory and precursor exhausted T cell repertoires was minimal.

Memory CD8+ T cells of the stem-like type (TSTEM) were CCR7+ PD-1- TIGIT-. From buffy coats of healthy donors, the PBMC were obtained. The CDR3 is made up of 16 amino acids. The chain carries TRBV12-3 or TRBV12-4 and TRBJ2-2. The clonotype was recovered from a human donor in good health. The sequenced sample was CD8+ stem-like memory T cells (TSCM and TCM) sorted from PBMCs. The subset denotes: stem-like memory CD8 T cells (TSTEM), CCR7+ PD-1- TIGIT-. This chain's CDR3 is CASSFWFADDTGELFF.